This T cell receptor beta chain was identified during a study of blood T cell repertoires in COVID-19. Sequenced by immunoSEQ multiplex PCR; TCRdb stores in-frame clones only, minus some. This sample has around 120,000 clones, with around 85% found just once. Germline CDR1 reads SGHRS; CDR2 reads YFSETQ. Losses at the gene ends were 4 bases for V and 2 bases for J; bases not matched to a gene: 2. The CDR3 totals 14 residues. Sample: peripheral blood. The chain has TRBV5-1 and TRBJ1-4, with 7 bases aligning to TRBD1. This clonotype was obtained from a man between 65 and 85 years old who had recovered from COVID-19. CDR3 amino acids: CASSQGQTNEKLFF. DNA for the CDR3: TGCGCCAGCAGCCAGGGACAGACTAATGAAAAACTGTTTTTT.